Shown below are 31 T cell receptor beta chains from a single sample sequenced in a study of blood T cell dynamics during melanoma immunotherapy. Indicated time point: pre-treatment baseline. Some clones are missing from TCRdb's copy, which holds only in-frame ones; the method was immunoSEQ multiplex PCR. Among around 20,000 clones listed, roughly 91% were seen once. The starting material was blood, obtained from a patient treated with checkpoint blockade. The receptor source for this set is a human donor with melanoma.

The gene calls are TRBV5-1 and TRBJ2-7; TRBD2 might be the D (6 bases). V was pared by 4 bases and J by 2 bases, with 19 bases between. Germline loops: CDR1 SGHRS, CDR2 YFSETQ. The CDR3 length is 16 residues. The CDR3 is CASSHRSGTAAYEQYF. The CDR3 nucleotides are TGCGCCAGCAGCCATCGGTCCGGGACTGCCGCCTACGAGCAGTACTTC.

This rearrangement joins TRBV28 to TRBJ2-1, with TRBD2 matching 10 bases. Per germline, CDR1 MDHEN and CDR2 SYDVKM. The CDR3 is 15 amino acids. V shed 3 bases and J 7 bases; nucleotides not matched to a gene: 6. The CDR3 nucleotides are TGTGCCAGCAGTTTTGTAGCGGGAGGAAATAATGAGCAGTTCTTC. This translates into CASSFVAGGNNEQFF.

The chain employs TRBV7-9 and TRBJ2-1, with TRBD2 matching over 13 bases. V lost 5 bases to trimming and J lost 3 bases; unmatched junction nucleotides: 13. Germline CDR1 reads SEHNR; CDR2 reads FQNEAQ (reference sequence). This CDR3 has 19 residues. The chain's CDR3 is CASSQGLAGSSPLYNEQFF. The CDR3 nucleotides are TGTGCCAGCAGCCAGGGACTAGCGGGGTCATCCCCTCTCTACAATGAGCAGTTCTTC.

V is TRBV5-1 and J is TRBJ1-2; no definite D call. The V gene lost 0 bases and the J gene lost 0 bases, with 6 bases spanning the gap. This CDR3 has 14 amino acids. Germline CDR1 SGHRS, CDR2 YFSETQ. CDR3 sequence reads: CASSLGTSNYGYTF. CDR3 bases: TGCGCCAGCAGCTTGGGGACCTCTAACTATGGCTACACCTTC.

The rearrangement links TRBV9 to TRBJ2-7; D is possibly TRBD1 or TRBD2 (5 bases each). Trimming removed 0 bases at V and 7 bases at J, with 14 bases between. Germline V lookup: CDR1 SGDLS, CDR2 YYNGEE. The CDR3 length is 14 residues. Here the CDR3 DNA reads TGTGCCAGCAGCGTAGTAGGGGCTGGCGGGGAGCAGTACTTC. As protein: CASSVVGAGGEQYF.

This clone was seen a single time. The CDR3 reads CASSGQGMDGEQYF. In nucleotides, the CDR3 is TGTGCCAGCAGCGGACAGGGCATGGATGGGGAGCAGTACTTC. The genes are TRBV9 and TRBJ2-7; 7 nucleotides agree with TRBD1. Germline V gene lookup returns CDR1 SGDLS and CDR2 YYNGEE. This CDR3 is built from 14 residues. The trim removed 3 bases at V and 7 bases at J, leaving 10 bases unmatched.

The rearrangement joins TRBV5-1 to TRBJ1-3; 10 bases fit TRBD1. CDR3 length equals 17 residues. In germline, CDR1 is SGHRS, CDR2 YFSETQ. V trimming: 3 bases; J trimming: 0 bases; junction bases outside the gene matches: 6. CDR3 region: CASSSTTGGGSGNTIYF. CDR3 DNA sequence: TGCGCCAGCAGCTCTACGACAGGGGGCGGCTCTGGAAACACCATATATTTT.

The chain combines TRBV11-3 with TRBJ2-3, with D hard to call. Germline CDR1 reads SGHNT; CDR2 reads YENEEA. The CDR3 is 13 amino acids. V lost 3 bases and J lost 6, with 10 bases in between. The CDR3 region has the DNA TGTGCCAGCAGCTTGGGGTTGCTGGATACGCAGTATTTT. Translated, it gives CASSLGLLDTQYF.

The gene calls are TRBV7-9 and TRBJ1-5; D ambiguous. CDR3 length: 12 amino acids. The germline gives CDR1 SEHNR, CDR2 FQNEAQ (reference sequence). Trimming removed 1 base from V and 6 bases from J, with 4 bases in between. CDR3 loop: CASSLGGQPQHF. CDR3 nucleotide sequence: TGTGCCAGCAGCTTAGGTGGTCAGCCCCAGCATTTT.

The V call is TRBV27, the J call TRBJ2-3, with D unresolved. The CDR3 runs 14 residues. CDR1 and CDR2 (germline): MNHEY, SMNVEV (reference sequence). V shed 2 bases and J shed 0 bases, with 6 bases lying between them. This CDR3 is CASSLHRSTDTQYF. CDR3 sequence (DNA): TGTGCCAGCAGTTTACACCGTAGCACAGATACGCAGTATTTT.

The CDR3 DNA is TGTGCCTGGAGTTCATCAGGGGTAGATCAGTACGAGCAGTACTTC. As protein: CAWSSSGVDQYEQYF. This chain connects TRBV30 to TRBJ2-7; D perhaps matches TRBD1 (6 bases). Trimming stripped 2 bases from V and 4 bases from J, with 18 bases between. The CDR3 spans 15 residues. In germline, CDR1 is GTSNPN, CDR2 SVGIG (reference sequence).

The chain links TRBV7-9 to TRBJ2-7, with TRBD2 matching 10 bases. CDR1 and CDR2 from the germline V gene are SEHNR and FQNEAQ (reference sequence). Trimming took 6 bases from V and 6 from J; bases not matched to a gene: 14. This CDR3 comprises 16 residues. CDR3 sequence reads: CASSSPSGSTGVEQYF. The DNA for the CDR3 is TGTGCCAGCAGTTCGCCTAGCGGGAGCACGGGAGTCGAGCAGTACTTC.

J is TRBJ2-1 and V is TRBV19, with D possibly being TRBD1 or TRBD2 (6 bases each). Germline V gene sequence: CDR1 LNHDA, CDR2 SQIVND (reference sequence). The ends were cut back, 5 bases at V and 2 bases at J, with 13 bases in the middle. CDR3 length: 15 residues. The CDR3 DNA follows: TGTGCCAGTAGTGCGGGGACAACCGCCTACAATGAGCAGTTCTTC. Translating gives CASSAGTTAYNEQFF.

The chain joins TRBV5-1 to TRBJ1-4, with a weak D call TRBD1 (5 bases). V was pared by 1 base and J by 3 bases, with 7 bases between. The length of the CDR3 is 14 residues. Germline CDR1 is SGHRS and CDR2 is YFSETQ. The CDR3 here is CASSLQGSNEKLFF. The DNA of the CDR3 is TGCGCCAGCAGCTTGCAGGGCTCTAATGAAAAACTGTTTTTT. Supplemented by reference TRBV5-1 and TRBJ1-4, the full variable domain reads KAGVTQTPRYLIKTRGQQVTLSCSPISGHRSVSWYQQTPGQGLQFLFEYFSETQRNKGNFPGRFSGRQFSNSRSEMNVSTLELGDSALYLCASSLQGSNEKLFFGSGTQLSVL.

V gene TRBV30 combines with J gene TRBJ2-7, with unresolved D. This CDR3 is 13 amino acids long. V dropped 3 bases and J dropped 2 bases, with 11 bases sitting between them. The germline CDR1 and CDR2 sequences are GTSNPN and SVGIG (reference sequence). The CDR3 region is CAWRSKAPYEQYF. DNA of the CDR3: TGTGCCTGGAGATCGAAGGCCCCCTACGAGCAGTACTTC.

This chain links TRBV6-6 with TRBJ2-1, with D uncertain. The ends were cut back, 2 bases at V and 7 bases at J, with 15 bases in the middle. Germline values: CDR1 MNHNY, CDR2 SVGAGI (reference sequence). CDR3 size: 15 residues. Here the CDR3 DNA reads TGTGCCAGCAGTTACGGGGTGGGTCGGAAGAATGAGCAGTTCTTC. It encodes CASSYGVGRKNEQFF.

The V call is TRBV6-1, the J call TRBJ2-2; weak D call: TRBD2 (5 bases). V was trimmed by 8 bases and J by 5 bases, leaving 12 bases between them. The CDR3 sequence is 13 residues long. The V gene's germline CDR1 is MNHNS and CDR2 SASEGT. This CDR3 reads CASRGRRTGELFF. The DNA for the CDR3 is TGTGCCAGCCGAGGGAGAAGGACCGGGGAGCTGTTTTTT.

V and J are TRBV7-3 and TRBJ2-7, with 8 bases matching TRBD1. CDR3 length equals 15 residues. The V segment lost 5 bases and the J segment 2 bases; nucleotides outside the gene matches: 8. Germline CDR1 reads SGHTA; CDR2 reads FQGTGA. The CDR3 region is CASSPQGTGTYEQYF. The CDR3 nucleotides read TGTGCCAGCAGCCCCCAGGGGACAGGTACCTACGAGCAGTACTTC.

This chain links TRBV7-2 with TRBJ2-2, with TRBD2 identical over 9 bases. In germline, CDR1 is SGHTA, CDR2 FQGNSA. Trimming at V came to 0 bases and at J to 0 bases, leaving 2 bases not matched to a gene. This CDR3 spans 17 amino acids. The chain's CDR3 is CASSLALAGPNTGELFF. The CDR3 region has the DNA TGTGCCAGCAGCTTAGCGCTAGCGGGGCCGAACACCGGGGAGCTGTTTTTT.

The V gene is TRBV5-1, the J gene TRBJ2-7; 9 nucleotides line up with TRBD1. The CDR3 spans 16 residues. Germline CDR1 and CDR2: SGHRS and YFSETQ. V shed 4 bases, J shed 1 base, and the junction held 9 bases outside the gene matches. The DNA for the CDR3 is TGCGCCAGCAGCATCTCCCCCGGGACAGGGTCCTACGAGCAGTACTTC. This encodes CASSISPGTGSYEQYF.

This clone was counted a few times. The rearrangement links TRBV30 to TRBJ1-6, with 9 bases fitting TRBD1. The V and J ends lost 1 base and 11 bases, in that order; junction bases with no gene match: 9. CDR3 length: 15 residues. Germline CDR1 and CDR2: GTSNPN and SVGIG (reference sequence). This CDR3 reads CAWSEWTGVRPPLHF. CDR3 coding DNA: TGTGCCTGGAGTGAATGGACAGGGGTACGGCCACCCCTCCACTTT.

CDR3 region: CASSYPTGDPNTEAFF. Here the CDR3 DNA reads TGTGCCAGCAGTTACCCAACAGGGGACCCGAACACTGAAGCTTTCTTT. The V call is TRBV6-6, the J call TRBJ1-1, with 7 bases aligning to TRBD1. This CDR3 has 16 residues. V gave up 2 bases and J gave up 1 base; unmatched junction bases: 7. The germline gives CDR1 MNHNY, CDR2 SVGAGI (reference sequence).

A few counts support this clone. The V and J genes are TRBV5-5 and TRBJ1-3; no definite D call. There are 17 residues in the CDR3. V was trimmed by 0 bases and J by 0 bases, leaving 13 bases between them. CDR1 is SGHKS and CDR2 is YYEKEE in the germline V gene (reference sequence). CDR3 bases: TGTGCCAGCAGCTTGGCACAAGTCGGAAGCTCTGGAAACACCATATATTTT. Translating it yields CASSLAQVGSSGNTIYF.

The chain employs TRBV6-6 and TRBJ2-3; D is unclear. Trimming removed 6 bases from V and 6 bases from J, with 10 bases in between. The CDR3 is 12 amino acids. In germline, CDR1 is MNHNY, CDR2 SVGAGI (reference sequence). As DNA, the CDR3 is TGTGCCAGCAGCAACTCTAGGGATACGCAGTATTTT. Protein: CASSNSRDTQYF.

This clone was seen once. This chain uses TRBV15 with TRBJ1-4; no firm D call. Trimming shortened V by 0 bases and J by 8 bases, and 7 bases separated the two germline ends. CDR3 length: 13 residues. Germline CDR1 LNHNV, CDR2 YYDKDF (reference sequence). CDR3 DNA sequence: TGTGCCACCAGCAGAGATCGGCGGGAAAAACTGTTTTTT. It yields the protein CATSRDRREKLFF.

The rearrangement links TRBV6-5 to TRBJ1-5, with 10 positions matching TRBD1. The CDR3 consists of 14 residues. Germline CDR1 reads MNHEY; CDR2 reads SVGAGI. Unmatched junction bases numbered 2, after V lost 7 bases and J lost 2 bases. The CDR3 sequence: CASTDRGGNQPQHF. For the CDR3, the DNA is TGTGCCAGCACGGACAGGGGGGGCAATCAGCCCCAGCATTTT.

In its sample, this clone was seen once. The junction differs from germline at one of its ends, possibly a read error. The CDR3 protein is CASSIVAVGGGPDPGAFF. CDR3 in DNA: TGTGCCAGTAGCATAGTCGCGGTCGGGGGCGGTCCTGATCCTGGGGCTTTCTTT. The chain couples TRBV19 to TRBJ1-1, with a tentative D call TRBD1 (6 bases). The CDR3 consists of 18 residues. The V gene's germline CDR1 is LNHDA and CDR2 SQIVND (reference sequence).

This clone was detected a few times. The chain uses TRBV19 and TRBJ1-3; no clear D gene. V was shortened by 3 bases and J by 1 base, with 13 bases between the two germline ends. The CDR3 length is 16 residues. CDR1 LNHDA and CDR2 SQIVND come from the germline V gene (reference sequence). DNA of the CDR3: TGTGCCAGTAGTATTGCACGGACCCCGTCTGGAAACACCATATATTTT. Amino acid sequence: CASSIARTPSGNTIYF.

This clone was counted once. This chain joins TRBV7-8 and TRBJ2-7; possible D gene TRBD1, 5 bases. Germline V gene lookup returns CDR1 SGHVS and CDR2 FQNEAQ. V gave up 0 bases and J gave up 4 bases, with 7 bases separating them. This CDR3 spans 13 amino acids. Here the CDR3 reads CASSLARDYEQYF. CDR3 nucleotide sequence: TGTGCCAGCAGCTTAGCCAGGGATTACGAGCAGTACTTC.

The J gene is TRBJ2-7, the V gene TRBV11-3; D call uncertain. The germline V gene has CDR1 SGHNT and CDR2 YENEEA. V lost 5 bases, J lost 0 bases, and 11 bases lay in between. The CDR3 has 14 amino acids. Here the CDR3 DNA reads TGTGCCAGCAGCCCCCACACGAGCTCCTACGAGCAGTACTTC. This codes for CASSPHTSSYEQYF.

The rearrangement joins TRBV6-5 to TRBJ1-4; D is possibly TRBD1 (6 bases). This CDR3 comprises 13 residues. Between the trimmed V and J ends, which lost 7 bases and 6 bases, there was a span of 12 bases. Looked up from germline, CDR1 is MNHEY and CDR2 is SVGAGI. The CDR3 DNA is TGTGCCAGCATTTCCCCAGGGGATGAAAAACTGTTTTTT. Its translation is CASISPGDEKLFF.